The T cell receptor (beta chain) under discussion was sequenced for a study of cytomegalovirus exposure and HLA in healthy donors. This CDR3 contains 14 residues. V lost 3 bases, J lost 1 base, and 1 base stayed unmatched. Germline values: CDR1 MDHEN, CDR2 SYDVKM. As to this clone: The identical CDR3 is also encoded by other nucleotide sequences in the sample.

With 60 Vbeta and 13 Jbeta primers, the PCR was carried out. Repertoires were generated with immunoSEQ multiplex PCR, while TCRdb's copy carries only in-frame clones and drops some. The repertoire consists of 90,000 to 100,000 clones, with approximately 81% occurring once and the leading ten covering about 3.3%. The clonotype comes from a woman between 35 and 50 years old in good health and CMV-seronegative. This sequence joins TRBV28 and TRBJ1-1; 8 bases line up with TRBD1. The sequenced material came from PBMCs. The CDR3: CASSFQGANTEAFF. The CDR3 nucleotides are TGTGCCAGCAGTTTCCAGGGGGCGAACACTGAAGCTTTCTTT.